This entry features one T cell receptor beta chain sequence. Its antigen is unidentified. A read error may be the cause here, since a much bigger clone is one base away. Donors gave about 10 milliliters of peripheral blood apiece. This CDR3 is 13 amino acids long. Per the germline V gene, CDR1 is MNHEY and CDR2 is SVGAGI. Trimming cost V 6 bases and J 6 bases; bases outside gene matches: 5. For the second PCR, which ran for about 6 to 11 cycles, a sample-barcoded 5' primer and a J-beta primer mix were used. The template-switch adaptor, which had 12 random nucleotides, put a tag on each cDNA molecule. TCRdb re-derived calls from the 5' RACE reads in MiXCR, one entry per CDR3 protein. The data hold about a million distinct CDR3 sequences, with around 46% observed a single time. This sample is part of a study of blood T cells in healthy people across ages. As for the study in general: Per two T cells, template switching captured roughly one barcoded beta molecule. Notes on the study in general: The fall in TCR beta diversity per million T cells was roughly linear with age.

This receptor was identified in a man aged 30-40 years in good health. The sequenced sample was blood. This chain connects TRBV6-5 to TRBJ1-1; the match to TRBD1 covers 9 bases. DNA for the CDR3: TGTGCCAGCAGGCCACAGGGGGCCGCTGAAGCTTTCTTT. Protein product: CASRPQGAAEAFF.